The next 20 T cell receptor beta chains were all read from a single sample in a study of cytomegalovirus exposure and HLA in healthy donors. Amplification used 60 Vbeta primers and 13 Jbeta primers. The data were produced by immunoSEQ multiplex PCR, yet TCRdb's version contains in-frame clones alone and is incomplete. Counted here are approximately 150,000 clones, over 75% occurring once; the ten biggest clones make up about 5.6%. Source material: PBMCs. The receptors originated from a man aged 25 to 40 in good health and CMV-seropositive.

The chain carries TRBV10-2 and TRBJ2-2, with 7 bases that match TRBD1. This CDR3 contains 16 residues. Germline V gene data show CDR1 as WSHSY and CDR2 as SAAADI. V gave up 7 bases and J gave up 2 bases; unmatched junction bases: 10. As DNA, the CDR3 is TGCGCCAGCATTGACAGGGCGAACGCTAACACCGGGGAGCTGTTTTTT. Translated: CASIDRANANTGELFF.

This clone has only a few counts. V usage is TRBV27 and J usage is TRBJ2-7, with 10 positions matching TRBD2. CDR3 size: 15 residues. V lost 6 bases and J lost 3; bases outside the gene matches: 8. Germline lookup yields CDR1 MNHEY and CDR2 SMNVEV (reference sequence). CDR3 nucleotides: TGTGCCAGCAGCCGCCGGACTAGCGGAGTCTACGAGCAGTACTTC. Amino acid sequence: CASSRRTSGVYEQYF.

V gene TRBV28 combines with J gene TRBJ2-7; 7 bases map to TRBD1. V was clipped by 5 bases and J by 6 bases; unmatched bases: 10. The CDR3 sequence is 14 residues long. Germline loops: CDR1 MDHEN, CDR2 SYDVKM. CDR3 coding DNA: TGTGCCAGCAGTCCTCGCGCGACAGGGAGCGAGCAGTACTTC. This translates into CASSPRATGSEQYF.

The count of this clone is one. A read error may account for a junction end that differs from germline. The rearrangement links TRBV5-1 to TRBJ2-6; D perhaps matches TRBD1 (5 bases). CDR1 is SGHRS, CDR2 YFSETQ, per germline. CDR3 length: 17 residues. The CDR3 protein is CASSYSDSRSGANGLTF. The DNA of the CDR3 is TGCGCCAGCAGCTATTCCGACAGCCGCTCTGGGGCCAACGGCCTGACTTTC.

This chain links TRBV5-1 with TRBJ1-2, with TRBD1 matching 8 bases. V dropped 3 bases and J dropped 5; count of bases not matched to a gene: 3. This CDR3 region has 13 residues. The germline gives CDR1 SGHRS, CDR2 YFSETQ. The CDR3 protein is CASSSDRVYGYTF. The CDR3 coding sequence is TGCGCCAGCAGCTCGGACAGGGTTTATGGCTACACCTTC.

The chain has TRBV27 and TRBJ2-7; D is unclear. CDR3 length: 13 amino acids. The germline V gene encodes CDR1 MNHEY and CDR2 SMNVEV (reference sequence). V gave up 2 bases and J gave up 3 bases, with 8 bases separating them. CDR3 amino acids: CASSLDPGYEQYF. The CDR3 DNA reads TGTGCCAGCAGTTTAGATCCGGGCTACGAGCAGTACTTC.

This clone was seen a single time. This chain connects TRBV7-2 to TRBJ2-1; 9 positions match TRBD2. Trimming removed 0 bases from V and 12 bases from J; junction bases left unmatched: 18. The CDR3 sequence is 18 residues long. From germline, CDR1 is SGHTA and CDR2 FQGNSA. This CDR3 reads CASSLAGQLAGDRGGQFF. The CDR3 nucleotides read TGTGCCAGCAGCTTAGCGGGGCAACTAGCGGGCGACCGGGGTGGGCAGTTCTTC.

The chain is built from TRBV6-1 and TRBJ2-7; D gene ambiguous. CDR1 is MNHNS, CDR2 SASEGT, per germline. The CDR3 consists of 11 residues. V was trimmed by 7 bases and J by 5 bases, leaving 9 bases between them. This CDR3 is CASKSGNEQYF. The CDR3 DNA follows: TGTGCCAGCAAGTCTGGCAACGAGCAGTACTTC.

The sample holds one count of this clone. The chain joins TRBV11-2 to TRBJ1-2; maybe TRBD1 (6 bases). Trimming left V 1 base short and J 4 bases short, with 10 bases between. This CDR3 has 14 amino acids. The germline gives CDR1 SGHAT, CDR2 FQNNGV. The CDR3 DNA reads TGTGCCAGCAGCTTAGCCAGGGGTGCCTATGGCTACACCTTC. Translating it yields CASSLARGAYGYTF. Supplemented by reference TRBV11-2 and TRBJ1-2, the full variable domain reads EAGVAQSPRYKIIEKRQSVAFWCNPISGHATLYWYQQILGQGPKLLIQFQNNGVVDDSQLPKDRFSAERLKGVDSTLKIQPAKLEDSAVYLCASSLARGAYGYTFGSGTRLTVV.

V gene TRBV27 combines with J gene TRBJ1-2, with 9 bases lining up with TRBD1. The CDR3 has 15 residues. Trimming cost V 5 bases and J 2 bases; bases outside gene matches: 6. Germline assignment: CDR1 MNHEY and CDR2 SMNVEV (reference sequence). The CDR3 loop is CASSAPGQGNYGYTF. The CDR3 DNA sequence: TGTGCCAGCAGTGCCCCGGGACAGGGCAACTATGGCTACACCTTC.

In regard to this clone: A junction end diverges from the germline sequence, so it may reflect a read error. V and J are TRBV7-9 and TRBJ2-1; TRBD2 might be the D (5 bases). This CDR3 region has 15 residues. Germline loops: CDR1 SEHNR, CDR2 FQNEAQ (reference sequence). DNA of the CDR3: TGTTCCAGCAGCTTAGCGATAGCGTACTACAATGAGCAGTTCTTC. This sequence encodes CSSSLAIAYYNEQFF.

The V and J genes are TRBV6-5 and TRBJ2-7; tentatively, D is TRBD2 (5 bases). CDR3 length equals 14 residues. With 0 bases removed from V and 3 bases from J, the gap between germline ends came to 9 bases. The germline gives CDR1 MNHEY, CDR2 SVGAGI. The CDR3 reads CASSYSVGGYEQYF. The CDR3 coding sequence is TGTGCCAGCAGTTACTCGGTAGGAGGCTACGAGCAGTACTTC.

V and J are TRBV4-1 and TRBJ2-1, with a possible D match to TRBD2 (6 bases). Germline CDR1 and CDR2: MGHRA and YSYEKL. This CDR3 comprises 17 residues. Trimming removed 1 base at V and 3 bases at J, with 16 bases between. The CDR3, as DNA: TGCGCCAGCAGCCAAGTGGAGGGATACACAGGCTACAATGAGCAGTTCTTC. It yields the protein CASSQVEGYTGYNEQFF.

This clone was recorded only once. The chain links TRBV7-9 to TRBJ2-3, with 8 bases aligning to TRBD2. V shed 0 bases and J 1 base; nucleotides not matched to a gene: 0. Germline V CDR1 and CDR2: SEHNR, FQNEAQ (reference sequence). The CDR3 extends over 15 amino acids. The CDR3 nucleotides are TGTGCCAGCAGCTTAGCGGGACTAGGCACAGATACGCAGTATTTT. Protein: CASSLAGLGTDTQYF.

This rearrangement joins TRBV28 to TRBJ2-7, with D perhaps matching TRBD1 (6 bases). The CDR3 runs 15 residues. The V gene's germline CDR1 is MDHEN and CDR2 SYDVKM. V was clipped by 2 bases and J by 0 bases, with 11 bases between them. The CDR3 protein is CASSLEGHLSYEQYF. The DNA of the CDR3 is TGTGCCAGCAGTTTAGAGGGACACCTCTCCTACGAGCAGTACTTC.

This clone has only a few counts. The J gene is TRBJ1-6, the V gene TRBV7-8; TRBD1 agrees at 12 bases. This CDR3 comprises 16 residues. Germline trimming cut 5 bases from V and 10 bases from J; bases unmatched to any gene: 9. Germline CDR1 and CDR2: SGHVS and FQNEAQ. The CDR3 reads CASSVRPGQGASPLHF. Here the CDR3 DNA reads TGTGCCAGCAGCGTTAGGCCGGGACAGGGGGCGTCACCCCTCCACTTT. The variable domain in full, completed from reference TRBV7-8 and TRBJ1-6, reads GAGVSQSPRYKVAKRGQDVALRCDPISGHVSLFWYQQALGQGPEFLTYFQNEAQLDKSGLPSDRFFAERPEGSVSTLKIQRTQQEDSAVYLCASSVRPGQGASPLHFGNGTRLTVT.

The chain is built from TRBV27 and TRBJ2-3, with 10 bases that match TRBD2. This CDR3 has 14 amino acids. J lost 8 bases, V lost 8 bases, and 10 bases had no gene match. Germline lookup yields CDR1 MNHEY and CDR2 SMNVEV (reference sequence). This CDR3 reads CASGAGGTYGTQYF. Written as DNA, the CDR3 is TGTGCCAGCGGAGCGGGAGGGACGTACGGTACGCAGTATTTT.

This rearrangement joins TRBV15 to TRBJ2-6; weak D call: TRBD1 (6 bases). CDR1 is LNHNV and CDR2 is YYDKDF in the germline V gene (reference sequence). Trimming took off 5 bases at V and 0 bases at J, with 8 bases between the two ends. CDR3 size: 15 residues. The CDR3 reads CATSPQGSGANVLTF. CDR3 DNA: TGTGCCACCAGCCCACAGGGCTCTGGGGCCAACGTCCTGACTTTC.

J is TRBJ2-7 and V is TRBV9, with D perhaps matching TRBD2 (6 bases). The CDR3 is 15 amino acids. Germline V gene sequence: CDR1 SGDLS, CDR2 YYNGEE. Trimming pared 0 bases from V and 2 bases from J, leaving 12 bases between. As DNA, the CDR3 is TGTGCCAGCAGCGTAGACGCCAAGCGGGCCTACGAGCAGTACTTC. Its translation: CASSVDAKRAYEQYF.

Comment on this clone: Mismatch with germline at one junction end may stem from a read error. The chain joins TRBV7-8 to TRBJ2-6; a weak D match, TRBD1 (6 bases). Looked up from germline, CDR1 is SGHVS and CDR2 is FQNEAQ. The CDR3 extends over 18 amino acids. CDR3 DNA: TGTGCCAGCAGCCTCTGGAACAGGGACGCCTCTGGGGCCAACGGCCTGACTTTC. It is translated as CASSLWNRDASGANGLTF.